Following are 5 T cell receptor beta chains from one sample sequenced in a study of shared clonotypes between healthy human individuals. Assay used: immunoSEQ multiplex PCR; TCRdb lists only in-frame clones, some missing. The sample has some 580,000 clones, roughly 97% seen once. Sequences were obtained from naive CD4+ T cells sorted from blood. Subset indicated: CD45RA+ positively selected. The receptors originated from a woman in her 30s in good health.

The rearrangement uses TRBV28 and TRBJ2-7; D call uncertain. Per the germline V gene, CDR1 is MDHEN and CDR2 is SYDVKM. The ends were cut back, 4 bases at V and 9 bases at J, with 19 bases in the middle. The CDR3 has 14 amino acids. The DNA of the CDR3 is TGTGCCAGCAGTTCTATTACACTTCAGAATAGGCAGTACTTC. This gives the protein CASSSITLQNRQYF.

V gene TRBV5-4 combines with J gene TRBJ2-5, with 8 bases matching TRBD2. Trimming at V came to 0 bases and at J to 5 bases, leaving 3 bases not matched to a gene. CDR3 length equals 14 residues. Germline lookup yields CDR1 SGHNT and CDR2 YYREEE (reference sequence). The CDR3 nucleotides are TGTGCCAGCAGCTTGGCCGGGAGGGGCGAGACCCAGTACTTC. Translation: CASSLAGRGETQYF. The complete variable domain, with remaining parts taken from reference TRBV5-4 and TRBJ2-5, reads ETGVTQSPTHLIKTRGQQVTLRCSSQSGHNTVSWYQQALGQGPQFIFQYYREEENGRGNFPPRFSGLQFPNYSSELNVNALELDDSALYLCASSLAGRGETQYFGPGTRLLVL.

J is TRBJ2-6 and V is TRBV19; 8 positions agree with TRBD2. This CDR3 has 17 residues. Germline V gives CDR1 LNHDA, CDR2 SQIVND (reference sequence). J gave up 0 bases and V 8 bases, and 9 bases lay outside the gene matches. The CDR3 DNA reads TGTGCCAGTTCTCAACTAGCGGCCAGCTCTGGGGCCAACGTCCTGACTTTC. Its protein product is CASSQLAASSGANVLTF.

The V and J genes are TRBV28 and TRBJ2-7, with D perhaps TRBD2 (5 bases). CDR1 and CDR2 from the germline V gene are MDHEN and SYDVKM. The CDR3 extends over 13 amino acids. V shed 6 bases and J shed 2 bases, with 11 bases lying between them. The DNA of the CDR3 is TGTGCCAGCAGGCCCTCCGGGACCTACGAGCAGTACTTC. It translates to CASRPSGTYEQYF. The full variable domain, its missing parts supplied by reference TRBV28 and TRBJ2-7, is DVKVTQSSRYLVKRTGEKVFLECVQDMDHENMFWYRQDPGLGLRLIYFSYDVKMKEKGDIPEGYSVSREKKERFSLILESASTNQTSMYLCASRPSGTYEQYFGPGTRLTVT.

V is TRBV7-9 and J is TRBJ2-6; no definite D call. V shed 5 bases and J shed 2 bases, with 7 bases lying between them. The CDR3 is 14 residues long. Germline CDR1 reads SEHNR; CDR2 reads FQNEAQ (reference sequence). The DNA for the CDR3 is TGTGCCAGCAGCGATCCTACTGGGGCCAACGTCCTGACTTTC. Encoded protein: CASSDPTGANVLTF.